At least ten counts were recorded for the clone carrying this TCR beta chain. Antigen specificity is unknown. The entry originates in a study of blood T cells in healthy people across ages. Findings and caveats of the study: There were more naive CD4+ cells and higher diversity in long-lived donors than in aged donors.

Combining a sample-barcoded 5' primer with a J-beta primer mix, a second PCR ran for about 7 to 11 cycles. In TCRdb, the 5' RACE reads were re-called with MiXCR into one record per CDR3 protein. The sample records about 1 million distinct CDR3 sequences, around 43% being singletons. There are 14 residues in the CDR3. The V and J ends lost 2 bases and 0 bases respectively, with 6 bases between them. Germline V gives CDR1 SGHTA, CDR2 FQGTGA. Sequencing was performed on blood. This clonotype was sampled from a woman in her fifties or sixties in good health. The rearrangement links TRBV7-3 to TRBJ2-3; no reliable D call. DNA of the CDR3: TGTGCCAGCAGCTTAGAGCCGAGCACAGATACGCAGTATTTT. Residues: CASSLEPSTDTQYF.